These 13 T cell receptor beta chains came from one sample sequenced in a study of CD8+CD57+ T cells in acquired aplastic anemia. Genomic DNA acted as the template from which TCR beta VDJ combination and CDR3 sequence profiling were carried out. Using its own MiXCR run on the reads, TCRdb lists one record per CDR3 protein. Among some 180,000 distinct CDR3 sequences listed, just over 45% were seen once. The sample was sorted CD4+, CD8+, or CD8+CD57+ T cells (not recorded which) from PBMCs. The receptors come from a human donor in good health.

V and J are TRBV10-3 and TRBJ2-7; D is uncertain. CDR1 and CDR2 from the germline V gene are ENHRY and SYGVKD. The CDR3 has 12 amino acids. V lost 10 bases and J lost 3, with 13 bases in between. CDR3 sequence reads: CASYSEGYEQYF. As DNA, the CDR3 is TGTGCCAGCTACTCAGAAGGCTACGAGCAGTACTTC.

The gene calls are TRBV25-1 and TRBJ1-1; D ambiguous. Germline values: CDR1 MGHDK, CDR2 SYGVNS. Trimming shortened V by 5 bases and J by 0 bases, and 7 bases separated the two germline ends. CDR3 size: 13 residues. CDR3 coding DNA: TGTGCCAGCAGTAATTCAGTGAACACTGAAGCTTTCTTT. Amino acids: CASSNSVNTEAFF.

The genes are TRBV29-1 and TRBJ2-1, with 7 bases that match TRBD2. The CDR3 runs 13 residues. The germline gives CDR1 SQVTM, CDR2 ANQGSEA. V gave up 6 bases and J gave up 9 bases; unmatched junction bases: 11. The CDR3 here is CSVAILGGGEQFF. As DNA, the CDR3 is TGCAGCGTGGCTATCCTGGGGGGGGGTGAGCAGTTCTTC.

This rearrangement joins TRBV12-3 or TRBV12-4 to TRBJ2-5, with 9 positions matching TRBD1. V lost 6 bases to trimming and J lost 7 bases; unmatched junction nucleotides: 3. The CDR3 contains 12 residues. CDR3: CASRDRGGTQYF. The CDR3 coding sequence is TGTGCCAGCAGGGACAGGGGTGGGACCCAGTACTTC.

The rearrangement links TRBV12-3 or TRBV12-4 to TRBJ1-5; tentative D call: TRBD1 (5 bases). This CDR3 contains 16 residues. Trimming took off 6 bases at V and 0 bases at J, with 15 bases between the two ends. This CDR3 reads CASSSGGGFSNQPQHF. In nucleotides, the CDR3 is TGTGCCAGCAGCTCCGGGGGGGGGTTTAGCAATCAGCCCCAGCATTTT.

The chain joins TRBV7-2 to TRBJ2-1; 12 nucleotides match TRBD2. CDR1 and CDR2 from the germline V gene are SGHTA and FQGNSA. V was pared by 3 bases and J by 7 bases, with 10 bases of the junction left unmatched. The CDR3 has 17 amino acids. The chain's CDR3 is CASSFWTSGIDWNEQFF. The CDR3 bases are TGTGCCAGCAGCTTCTGGACTAGCGGGATTGATTGGAATGAGCAGTTCTTC.

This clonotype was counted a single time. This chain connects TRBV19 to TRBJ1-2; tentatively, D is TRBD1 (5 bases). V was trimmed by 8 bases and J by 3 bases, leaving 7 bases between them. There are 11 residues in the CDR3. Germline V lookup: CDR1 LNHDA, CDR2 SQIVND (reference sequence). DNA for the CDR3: TGTGCCAGTGGGGCAGACTATGGCTACACCTTC. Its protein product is CASGADYGYTF.

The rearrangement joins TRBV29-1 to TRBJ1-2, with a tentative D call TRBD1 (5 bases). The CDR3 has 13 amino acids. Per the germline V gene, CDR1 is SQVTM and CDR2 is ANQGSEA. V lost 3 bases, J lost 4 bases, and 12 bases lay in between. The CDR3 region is CSVDGGATYGYTF. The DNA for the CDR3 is TGCAGCGTTGACGGTGGGGCTACCTATGGCTACACCTTC.

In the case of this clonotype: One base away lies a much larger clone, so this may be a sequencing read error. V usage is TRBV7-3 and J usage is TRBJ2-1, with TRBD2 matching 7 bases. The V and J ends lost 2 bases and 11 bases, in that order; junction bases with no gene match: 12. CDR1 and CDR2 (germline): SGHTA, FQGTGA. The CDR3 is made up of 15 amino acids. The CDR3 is CASSLRGDSQMKQFF. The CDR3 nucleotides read TGTGCCAGCAGCTTACGGGGGGACTCGCAAATGAAGCAGTTCTTC.

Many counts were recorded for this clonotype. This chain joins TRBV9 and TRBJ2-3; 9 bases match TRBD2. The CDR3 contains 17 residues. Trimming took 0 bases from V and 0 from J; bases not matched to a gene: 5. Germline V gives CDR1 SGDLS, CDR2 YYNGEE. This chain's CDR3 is CASSVGLTSGSTDTQYF. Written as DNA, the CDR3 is TGTGCCAGCAGCGTAGGGTTGACTAGCGGTAGCACAGATACGCAGTATTTT.

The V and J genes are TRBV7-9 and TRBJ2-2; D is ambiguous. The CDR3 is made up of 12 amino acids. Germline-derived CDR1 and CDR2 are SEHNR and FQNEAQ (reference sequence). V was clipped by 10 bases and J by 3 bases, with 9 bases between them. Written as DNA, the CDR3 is TGTGCCATACCCAAAGACACCGGGGAGCTGTTTTTT. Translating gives CAIPKDTGELFF.

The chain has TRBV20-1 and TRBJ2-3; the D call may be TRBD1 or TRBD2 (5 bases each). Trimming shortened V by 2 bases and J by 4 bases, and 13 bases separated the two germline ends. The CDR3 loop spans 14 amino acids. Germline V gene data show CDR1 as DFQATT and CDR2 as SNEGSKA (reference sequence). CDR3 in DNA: TGCAGTGCTAGAAGGACCGGGGACGCAGATACGCAGTATTTT. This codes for CSARRTGDADTQYF.

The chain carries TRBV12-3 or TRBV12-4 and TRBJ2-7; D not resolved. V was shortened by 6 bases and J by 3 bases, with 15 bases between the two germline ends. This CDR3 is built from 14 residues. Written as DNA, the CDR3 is TGTGCCAGCAGCCCCAAAGACATTTTCTACGAGCAGTACTTC. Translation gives CASSPKDIFYEQYF.